This T cell receptor (beta chain) appears in the sequencing data of a study of blood T cell repertoires in COVID-19. Data came from immunoSEQ multiplex PCR; TCRdb stores just in-frame clones and leaves some out. Among 150,000 to 200,000 clones listed, over 70% were seen once. Trimming pared 0 bases from V and 1 base from J, leaving 16 bases between. CDR3 length equals 18 residues. Germline loops: CDR1 KGHSH, CDR2 LQKENI. The receptor was derived from a woman of 80 years or more with active or convalescent COVID-19. The gene calls are TRBV18 and TRBJ1-3; D is ambiguous. The sample taken for sequencing was peripheral blood. The CDR3 DNA reads TGTGCCAGCTCACCACCCTCCTCTGAGGGAACGTCTGGAAACACCATATATTTT. Its translation: CASSPPSSEGTSGNTIYF.